One and the same sample provided the 3 T cell receptor beta chains below, sequenced in a study of metastatic and nonmetastatic thyroid tumors (dated by TCRdb to the early 2020s). No patient had received any treatment before thyroid surgery. To prepare the library, PCR was applied. The reads were generated on an Illumina HiSeq 4000. In-frame beta chains were kept once TCRdb had trimmed the public reads at Q25 with fastp and called clones with MiXCR. Here the sample has roughly 61,000 clones; less than 5% occur a single time. The ten most abundant clones make up approximately 20% of the sample. The sequencing input was blood. These receptors all stem from a female donor with papillary thyroid cancer or a benign thyroid nodule (not recorded which). Some clones in this sample may be carry-over from other donors' samples.

The J gene is TRBJ2-1, the V gene TRBV12-3 or TRBV12-4; 9 nucleotides align to TRBD1. CDR3 size: 14 residues. After removal of 7 bases from V and 6 bases from J, the junction contained 7 bases not matched to a gene. The CDR3 spells CASTGDRGANEQFF. The CDR3, as DNA: TGTGCCAGCACCGGAGACAGGGGGGCCAATGAGCAGTTCTTC.

This clone was found many times. The chain couples TRBV6-5 to TRBJ2-7; D tentatively fits TRBD1 or TRBD2 (6 bases each). The V end lost 2 bases, the J end lost 4 bases, and 15 bases lay between the germline ends. The CDR3 covers 15 residues. From germline, CDR1 is MNHEY and CDR2 SVGAGI. CDR3 amino acids: CASSYTLEGVYEQYF. As DNA, the CDR3 is TGTGCCAGCAGTTACACCCTGGAGGGGGTTTACGAGCAGTACTTC.

V and J are TRBV6-1 and TRBJ2-1; D is tentatively TRBD1 or TRBD2 (6 bases each). The V gene lost 1 base and the J gene lost 4 bases, with 23 bases spanning the gap. The germline V gene has CDR1 MNHNS and CDR2 SASEGT. The CDR3 consists of 19 residues. The CDR3 DNA reads as TGTGCCAGCAGTGAAGATTGGTCCCCATCCGGGGGCCTTTACAATGAGCAGTTCTTC. Translated: CASSEDWSPSGGLYNEQFF.